This TCR beta chain was profiled in a study of T cell repertoires in cytomegalovirus infection. On the study more broadly: A matching HLA type, together with CMV infection, was signaled by public TCR beta signatures.

Whole-study results and caveats: There were carriers of CMV plus the relevant HLA, and cumulative public TCR beta family frequency identified them. Predominance within the ex vivo response was attributable to HLA-C-restricted CMV-specific TCR beta clonotypes.

One entry per CDR3 protein results from TCRdb running MiXCR on the reads. Among roughly 230,000 distinct CDR3 sequences listed, 9% to 15% were seen once. This clonotype occurred many times. Antigen: not known. This CDR3 is built from 16 residues. CDR1 and CDR2 (germline): SGHTA, FQGNSA. V was cut by 6 bases and J by 7 bases, with 21 bases left in between. This receptor was obtained from a human donor in good health (CMV status not recorded). Some clones in this sample may be carry-over from other donors' samples. The J gene is TRBJ1-4, the V gene TRBV7-2; D possibly corresponds to TRBD1 (6 bases). The specimen sequenced was PBMCs. The CDR3 region has the DNA TGTGCCAGCAGTCCTAGTGCTTGGGACACCCCTGAAAAACTGTTTTTT. Amino acid sequence: CASSPSAWDTPEKLFF.